Shown below are 29 T cell receptor beta chains from a single sample sequenced in a study of T cell responses to AZD1222 COVID-19 vaccine. Assay: immunoSEQ multiplex PCR; the TCRdb copy retains only in-frame clones and omits some. The table shows some 150,000 clones, with approximately 85% occurring only once. The sequences come from peripheral blood, collected on day 0 of AZD1222 vaccination. All receptors derive from an adult in good health.

V gene TRBV11-2 combines with J gene TRBJ1-5; TRBD1 agrees at 11 bases. This CDR3 has 15 residues. Germline assignment: CDR1 SGHAT and CDR2 FQNNGV. The junction had 3 bases not matched to a gene; V was cut back by 3 bases and J by 5 bases. DNA for the CDR3: TGTGCCAGCAGCTTCGGGACAGGGGGGGATCAGCCCCAGCATTTT. This gives the protein CASSFGTGGDQPQHF.

The chain links TRBV29-1 to TRBJ2-3; D is unclear. The CDR3 length is 13 residues. V was trimmed by 4 bases and J by 4 bases, leaving 12 bases between them. Germline V gene sequence: CDR1 SQVTM, CDR2 ANQGSEA. For the CDR3, the DNA is TGCAGCGTTGTATGGCTCCCCCCAGATACGCAGTATTTT. Its protein product is CSVVWLPPDTQYF.

The chain is built from TRBV18 and TRBJ2-1; no reliable D call. This CDR3 is built from 14 residues. V shed 5 bases and J shed 2 bases, with 10 bases lying between them. Germline V gene sequence: CDR1 KGHSH, CDR2 LQKENI. The CDR3 nucleotides read TGTGCCAGCTCATTCGCGGTAGCCTACAATGAGCAGTTCTTC. It translates to CASSFAVAYNEQFF.

The CDR3: CASSRPMTSGSYEQYF. In DNA form, the CDR3 reads TGTGCCAGTAGTCGCCCGATGACTAGCGGCTCCTACGAGCAGTACTTC. The chain joins TRBV19 to TRBJ2-7, with 9 bases matching TRBD2. With 5 bases clipped from V and 0 bases from J, the junction kept 8 bases outside the gene matches. Germline-derived CDR1 and CDR2 are LNHDA and SQIVND (reference sequence). The CDR3 has 16 residues.

The chain uses TRBV19 and TRBJ2-1; perhaps TRBD1 as D (5 bases). This CDR3 is built from 15 residues. The germline V and J ends were trimmed by 5 bases and 3 bases, with 14 bases remaining between them. CDR1 is LNHDA and CDR2 is SQIVND in the germline V gene (reference sequence). CDR3 bases: TGTGCCAGTAGTCAGGGTGACGGTGGCTACAATGAGCAGTTCTTC. Protein product: CASSQGDGGYNEQFF.

The chain has TRBV11-2 and TRBJ1-6; maybe TRBD1 (5 bases). Germline V gene lookup returns CDR1 SGHAT and CDR2 FQNNGV. This CDR3 is 15 amino acids long. With 1 base removed from V and 10 bases from J, the gap between germline ends came to 14 bases. CDR3 DNA: TGTGCCAGCAGCTTAGGCCAGGGAAAAGGGTCACCCCTCCACTTT. Translated, it gives CASSLGQGKGSPLHF.

This chain links TRBV4-2 with TRBJ2-1; the D is unclear. Trimming left V 0 bases short and J 4 bases short, with 13 bases between. The CDR3 is 16 amino acids. Germline V CDR1 and CDR2: LGHNA, YNFKEQ. CDR3 residues: CASSQEGQFPYNEQFF. CDR3 nucleotides: TGTGCCAGCAGCCAAGAAGGGCAATTTCCGTACAATGAGCAGTTCTTC.

This clone was recorded once. The chain couples TRBV3-1 (or the pseudogene TRBV3-2) to TRBJ1-1; 8 bases fit TRBD1. Germline CDR1 LGHDT, CDR2 YNNKEL (reference sequence). V dropped 3 bases and J dropped 5; count of bases not matched to a gene: 8. The CDR3 spans 15 residues. The CDR3 loop reads CASSHLRQGSTEAFF. The CDR3 DNA follows: TGTGCCAGCAGCCATCTACGACAGGGGAGTACTGAAGCTTTCTTT.

The chain is built from TRBV2 and TRBJ2-7; D not certain. The CDR3 length is 12 residues. Trimming shortened V by 5 bases and J by 4 bases, and 9 bases separated the two germline ends. Germline-derived CDR1 and CDR2 are SNHLY and FYNNEI. This CDR3 is CASSRTRYEQYF. The DNA of the CDR3 is TGTGCCAGCAGTAGGACGAGGTACGAGCAGTACTTC.

To note about this clone: Other DNA sequences of this sample code for an identical CDR3. The J gene is TRBJ1-1, the V gene TRBV5-1; D not resolved. Trimming took 0 bases from V and 3 from J, leaving 6 bases between them. This CDR3 spans 13 amino acids. Germline V gene data show CDR1 as SGHRS and CDR2 as YFSETQ. The CDR3 reads CASSLGGDTEAFF. The CDR3 DNA reads TGCGCCAGCAGCTTGGGTGGCGACACTGAAGCTTTCTTT.

This chain connects TRBV18 to TRBJ2-1, with D possibly TRBD1 on 6 matching bases. Per germline, CDR1 KGHSH and CDR2 LQKENI. V was cut by 5 bases and J by 6 bases, with 20 bases left in between. This CDR3 contains 16 residues. Written as DNA, the CDR3 is TGTGCCAGCTCAACAACAGGGCCGAACCTACCCAATGAGCAGTTCTTC. Protein: CASSTTGPNLPNEQFF.

The V gene is TRBV18, the J gene TRBJ2-7; D may be TRBD2 (6 bases). The CDR3 consists of 15 residues. The V end was cut by 5 bases, the J end by 4 bases, with 18 bases between. The germline CDR1 and CDR2 sequences are KGHSH and LQKENI. CDR3 residues: CASSDELGREYEQYF. For the CDR3, the DNA is TGTGCCAGCTCAGACGAACTGGGGCGGGAATACGAGCAGTACTTC.

The chain combines TRBV7-8 with TRBJ1-2; D uncertain. Germline CDR1 SGHVS, CDR2 FQNEAQ. The V end lost 5 bases, the J end lost 4 bases, and 11 bases lay between the germline ends. CDR3 length: 13 amino acids. This chain's CDR3 is CASSPRDIYGYTF. The CDR3 DNA sequence: TGTGCCAGCAGCCCAAGAGACATCTATGGCTACACCTTC.

The V call is TRBV5-4, the J call TRBJ2-5, with 10 bases fitting TRBD2. With 2 bases clipped from V and 2 bases from J, the junction kept 3 bases outside the gene matches. This CDR3 has 15 residues. From germline, CDR1 is SGHNT and CDR2 YYREEE (reference sequence). CDR3 in DNA: TGTGCCAGCAGCTTTGCTAGCGGGGGACAAGAGACCCAGTACTTC. This gives the protein CASSFASGGQETQYF.

The chain carries TRBV5-1 and TRBJ1-3, with 7 bases aligning to TRBD1. The CDR3 has 18 amino acids. The germline CDR1 and CDR2 sequences are SGHRS and YFSETQ. V shed 4 bases, J shed 0 bases, and the junction held 13 bases outside the gene matches. In DNA, the CDR3 is TGCGCCAGCAGCGTCGACAGGGTTTCCCGACGCTCTGGAAACACCATATATTTT. Its protein is CASSVDRVSRRSGNTIYF.

The V gene is TRBV6-5, the J gene TRBJ1-2; the match to TRBD1 covers 9 bases. The V segment lost 11 bases and the J segment 2 bases; nucleotides outside the gene matches: 6. Germline V gives CDR1 MNHEY, CDR2 SVGAGI. This CDR3 contains 13 residues. CDR3 coding DNA: TGTGCCGGGGGGGACAGGGCCAACTATGGCTACACCTTC. Translated, it gives CAGGDRANYGYTF.

The chain couples TRBV27 to TRBJ1-6; TRBD1 might be the D (5 bases). Trimming took off 1 base at V and 8 bases at J, with 12 bases between the two ends. The germline CDR1 and CDR2 sequences are MNHEY and SMNVEV (reference sequence). The CDR3 is 15 residues long. CDR3 nucleotide sequence: TGTGCCAGCAGTTTATTCGGGACGAGTGATTCACCCCTCCACTTT. It translates to CASSLFGTSDSPLHF.

This chain connects TRBV12-3 or TRBV12-4 to TRBJ1-2; D call uncertain. V was shortened by 5 bases and J by 7 bases, with 11 bases between the two germline ends. The CDR3 has 12 residues. CDR3 sequence: CASSPTLGGYTF. The CDR3 DNA reads TGTGCCAGCAGTCCAACATTGGGTGGCTACACCTTC.

V usage is TRBV27 and J usage is TRBJ2-1, with D possibly being TRBD1 or TRBD2 (5 bases each). Germline CDR1 and CDR2: MNHEY and SMNVEV (reference sequence). The CDR3 extends over 13 amino acids. With 2 bases removed from V and 4 bases from J, the gap between germline ends came to 6 bases. CDR3 sequence (DNA): TGTGCCAGCAGTTTAGAGGGGTACAATGAGCAGTTCTTC. This encodes CASSLEGYNEQFF.

The CDR3 sequence: CASRTWSAPSETQYF. The CDR3 nucleotides are TGTGCCAGCAGGACGTGGTCAGCTCCGTCGGAGACCCAGTACTTC. The rearrangement uses TRBV7-2 and TRBJ2-5, with D unclear. The CDR3 loop spans 15 amino acids. Germline V lookup: CDR1 SGHTA, CDR2 FQGNSA. Trimming removed 6 bases at V and 5 bases at J, with 19 bases between.

V is TRBV12-3 or TRBV12-4 and J is TRBJ1-6, with D unresolved. The CDR3 loop spans 12 amino acids. V was clipped by 2 bases and J by 7 bases, with 3 bases between them. In DNA, the CDR3 is TGTGCCAGCAGTTTACGGAATTCACCCCTCCACTTT. Protein: CASSLRNSPLHF.

This clone was detected only once. V is TRBV30 and J is TRBJ2-1, with D perhaps matching TRBD1 or TRBD2 (7 bases each). CDR3 length: 14 amino acids. In germline, CDR1 is GTSNPN, CDR2 SVGIG (reference sequence). Trimming removed 1 base at V and 6 bases at J, with 13 bases between. CDR3 amino acids: CAWSGRGGSNEQFF. DNA of the CDR3: TGTGCCTGGAGTGGCAGGGGGGGGAGCAATGAGCAGTTCTTC.

The chain has TRBV2 and TRBJ1-2; D possibly corresponds to TRBD1 (5 bases). Germline lookup yields CDR1 SNHLY and CDR2 FYNNEI. V was pared by 4 bases and J by 7 bases, with 7 bases between. This CDR3 is built from 11 residues. The CDR3 here is CASSAGSGYTF. The CDR3 DNA follows: TGTGCCAGCAGTGCAGGGTCTGGCTACACCTTC.

For the CDR3, the DNA is TGTGCCACCAGGGACTCTGGGGCCAACGTCCTGACTTTC. Its protein is CATRDSGANVLTF. The rearrangement uses TRBV6-5 and TRBJ2-6; the D gene is possibly TRBD1 (5 bases). V was pared by 10 bases and J by 0 bases, with 7 bases between. This CDR3 has 13 residues. Germline lookup yields CDR1 MNHEY and CDR2 SVGAGI.

V gene TRBV29-1 combines with J gene TRBJ2-1, with 11 bases matching TRBD2. Germline trimming cut 4 bases from V and 6 bases from J; bases unmatched to any gene: 8. From germline, CDR1 is SQVTM and CDR2 ANQGSEA. This CDR3 has 15 amino acids. As DNA, the CDR3 is TGCAGCGTTGTATGGCTAGCGGGAGGTCTCAATGAGCAGTTCTTC. It yields the protein CSVVWLAGGLNEQFF.

This chain links TRBV5-6 with TRBJ2-2, with a possible D match to TRBD2 (6 bases). V lost 2 bases and J lost 4, with 15 bases in between. Per the germline V gene, CDR1 is SGHDT and CDR2 is YYEEEE. The CDR3 contains 16 residues. CDR3 in amino acids: CASSFGGSTGTGELFF. CDR3 nucleotides: TGTGCCAGCAGCTTTGGAGGGAGCACGGGCACCGGGGAGCTGTTTTTT.

The chain employs TRBV9 and TRBJ1-1; D not certain. Germline CDR1 reads SGDLS; CDR2 reads YYNGEE. The CDR3 loop spans 14 amino acids. Trimming shortened V by 0 bases and J by 0 bases, and 6 bases separated the two germline ends. DNA of the CDR3: TGTGCCAGCAGCGTAGAACAGTTGAACACTGAAGCTTTCTTT. It encodes CASSVEQLNTEAFF.

This chain connects TRBV19 to TRBJ1-1; no firm D call. CDR1 is LNHDA, CDR2 SQIVND, per germline (reference sequence). Between the trimmed V and J ends, which lost 11 bases and 4 bases, there was a span of 11 bases. The CDR3 length is 11 residues. The CDR3 here is CASSIFTEAFF. CDR3 in DNA: TGTGCCTCTTCAATTTTCACTGAAGCTTTCTTT.

The chain links TRBV24-1 to TRBJ2-2; D unresolved. Germline V lookup: CDR1 KGHDR, CDR2 SFDVKD. This CDR3 has 16 residues. Deletions cut 3 bases from V and 0 bases from J, with 10 bases between. DNA of the CDR3: TGTGCCACCAGTGATCCCCCGGGTTCGAACACCGGGGAGCTGTTTTTT. The encoded protein is CATSDPPGSNTGELFF.